The 28 T cell receptor beta chains in this list originate from one sample, sequenced in a study of T-cell reconstitution after alpha-beta-depleted transplantation in children. The library targeted TCRbeta and was prepared with unique molecular identifiers. Each CDR3 protein is one row after TCRdb ran MiXCR on the PCR reads. This table holds around 360,000 distinct CDR3 sequences, about 9.3% found once. This material consisted of PBMCs from the stem cell graft donor, taken from the stem cell graft. These receptors were obtained from a human donor who donated a stem cell graft to a child with acute lymphoblastic leukemia.

The genes are TRBV28 and TRBJ2-7, with 13 bases matching TRBD2. Germline V gene sequence: CDR1 MDHEN, CDR2 SYDVKM. V was clipped by 3 bases and J by 3 bases; unmatched bases: 5. The CDR3 spans 16 residues. In nucleotides, the CDR3 is TGTGCCAGCAGTTTGGGGACTAGCGGGGACTTCTACGAGCAGTACTTC. Its protein product is CASSLGTSGDFYEQYF.

V and J are TRBV9 and TRBJ1-1; 11 bases align to TRBD1. The CDR3 is 18 residues long. The J segment lost 4 bases and the V segment lost 4 bases, leaving 15 bases of the junction unmatched. Germline values: CDR1 SGDLS, CDR2 YYNGEE. DNA for the CDR3: TGTGCCAGCAGCCCTTGGGAGGGGACAGGGGGGTTTGTCACTGAAGCTTTCTTT. Protein: CASSPWEGTGGFVTEAFF.

This clonotype was recorded many times. The chain couples TRBV5-1 to TRBJ2-1; D possibly corresponds to TRBD2 (6 bases). CDR1 SGHRS and CDR2 YFSETQ come from the germline V gene. Trimming cost V 5 bases and J 3 bases, with 9 bases left between them. The CDR3 length is 13 residues. The CDR3: CASRDYNYNEQFF. CDR3 nucleotide sequence: TGCGCCAGCAGGGACTACAACTACAATGAGCAGTTCTTC.

V gene TRBV7-8 combines with J gene TRBJ1-6; D is possibly TRBD1 (5 bases). The CDR3 spans 16 residues. Germline values: CDR1 SGHVS, CDR2 FQNEAQ. V was shortened by 5 bases and J by 3 bases, with 14 bases between the two germline ends. The CDR3 sequence is CASSQNSDSYNSPLHF. The CDR3 DNA reads as TGTGCCAGCAGCCAAAACAGCGACAGCTATAATTCACCCCTCCACTTT. Full variable domain (outside the CDR3, taken from reference TRBV7-8 and TRBJ1-6): GAGVSQSPRYKVAKRGQDVALRCDPISGHVSLFWYQQALGQGPEFLTYFQNEAQLDKSGLPSDRFFAERPEGSVSTLKIQRTQQEDSAVYLCASSQNSDSYNSPLHFGNGTRLTVT.

This clonotype was recorded a few times. The V and J genes are TRBV11-2 and TRBJ1-1; 7 nucleotides agree with TRBD1. CDR1 and CDR2 from the germline V gene are SGHAT and FQNNGV. Trimming cost V 2 bases and J 2 bases; bases outside gene matches: 14. This CDR3 comprises 18 residues. CDR3 in DNA: TGTGCCAGCAGCTTACGTGGTCGGGACAGAGTAGGAAACACTGAAGCTTTCTTT. It yields the protein CASSLRGRDRVGNTEAFF.

V gene TRBV5-5 combines with J gene TRBJ1-1; 7 bases are shared with TRBD1. Germline V gives CDR1 SGHKS, CDR2 YYEKEE (reference sequence). The CDR3 runs to 16 residues. V lost 0 bases to trimming and J lost 8 bases; unmatched junction nucleotides: 13. Written as DNA, the CDR3 is TGTGCCAGCAGCTTGGCCAAATCAGGGGGAGGACTCGAAGCTTTCTTT. It yields the protein CASSLAKSGGGLEAFF. The full variable domain, rest sourced from reference TRBV5-5 and TRBJ1-1, is DAGVTQSPTHLIKTRGQQVTLRCSPISGHKSVSWYQQVLGQGPQFIFQYYEKEERGRGNFPDRFSARQFPNYSSELNVNALLLGDSALYLCASSLAKSGGGLEAFFGQGTRLTVV.

The gene calls are TRBV14 and TRBJ2-5; D may be TRBD1 (5 bases). Trimming stripped 7 bases from V and 2 bases from J, with 11 bases between. The germline CDR1 and CDR2 sequences are SGHDN and FVKESK. The CDR3 is made up of 13 amino acids. The CDR3 coding sequence is TGTGCCAGCACCCAGGGCTCGCAAGAGACCCAGTACTTC. Translation: CASTQGSQETQYF.

A few counts support this clonotype. This chain links TRBV7-2 with TRBJ2-2, with D possibly matching TRBD2 (7 bases). CDR1 and CDR2 (germline): SGHTA, FQGNSA. V lost 6 bases to trimming and J lost 7 bases, with 15 bases between them. This CDR3 is built from 14 residues. In nucleotides, the CDR3 is TGTGCCAGCAGGGCGGGGAGGGGGAACGGGGAGCTGTTTTTT. Its protein product is CASRAGRGNGELFF.

V and J are TRBV12-3 or TRBV12-4 and TRBJ2-5; possible D gene TRBD1, 6 bases. CDR3 length equals 15 residues. V was cut by 4 bases and J by 2 bases, with 14 bases left in between. The CDR3 DNA sequence: TGTGCCAGCAGTTACAAAAAAACAGGGCAAGAGACCCAGTACTTC. It is translated as CASSYKKTGQETQYF.

The V gene is TRBV3-1, the J gene TRBJ2-1, with TRBD2 identical over 9 bases. This CDR3 has 17 residues. The germline CDR1 and CDR2 sequences are LGHDT and YNNKEL (reference sequence). With V trimmed by 1 base and J by 3 bases, 7 bases remained unmatched. The CDR3 protein is CASSQVTSGPYYNEQFF. In DNA form, the CDR3 reads TGTGCCAGCAGCCAAGTGACTAGCGGTCCCTACTACAATGAGCAGTTCTTC.

This chain connects TRBV19 to TRBJ1-5; 8 positions agree with TRBD1. CDR1 is LNHDA, CDR2 SQIVND, per germline (reference sequence). This CDR3 contains 13 residues. Unmatched junction bases numbered 7, after V lost 9 bases and J lost 6 bases. The CDR3 DNA sequence: TGTGCCAGCGACAGGGGAACGGGTCAGCCCCAGCATTTT. Its protein is CASDRGTGQPQHF.

The rearrangement uses TRBV6-5 and TRBJ1-1; 9 nucleotides line up with TRBD1. With V trimmed by 6 bases and J by 4 bases, 0 bases remained unmatched. CDR1 is MNHEY, CDR2 SVGAGI, per germline. This CDR3 has 12 amino acids. The CDR3 DNA sequence: TGTGCCAGCAGACAGGGGGCCACTGAAGCTTTCTTT. This gives the protein CASRQGATEAFF.

The rearrangement uses TRBV10-3 and TRBJ1-6; D is uncertain. The V gene lost 5 bases and the J gene lost 10 bases, with 12 bases spanning the gap. CDR1 ENHRY and CDR2 SYGVKD come from the germline V gene. This CDR3 spans 13 amino acids. The CDR3 reads CAISRPEDSPLHF. The CDR3 DNA reads TGTGCCATCAGTCGTCCAGAAGACTCACCCCTCCACTTT.

The chain couples TRBV10-3 to TRBJ2-3; D not certain. Per germline, CDR1 ENHRY and CDR2 SYGVKD. Trimming left V 5 bases short and J 2 bases short, with 17 bases between. The CDR3 totals 16 residues. The CDR3 region has the DNA TGTGCCATCAGTCACCCATCAAGACAACCCACAGATACGCAGTATTTT. Translation gives CAISHPSRQPTDTQYF.

The genes are TRBV9 and TRBJ2-7, with D possibly TRBD2 on 6 matching bases. Trimming took 0 bases from V and 2 from J, leaving 9 bases between them. The CDR3 is made up of 14 amino acids. Germline CDR1 reads SGDLS; CDR2 reads YYNGEE. For the CDR3, the DNA is TGTGCCAGCAGCGTAGCTGGGGGGACCTACGAGCAGTACTTC. Amino acid sequence: CASSVAGGTYEQYF.

This clonotype was found a few times. The chain couples TRBV5-4 to TRBJ1-5; D not certain. Germline V CDR1 and CDR2: SGHNT, YYREEE (reference sequence). The length of the CDR3 is 13 residues. Trimming left V 3 bases short and J 5 bases short, with 9 bases between. The CDR3: CASSWEVDQPQHF. CDR3 in DNA: TGTGCCAGCAGCTGGGAGGTCGATCAGCCCCAGCATTTT.

In DNA form, the CDR3 reads TGTGCCATCAGTGGAGGTGATTTGCACAATGAGCAGTTCTTC. Amino acids: CAISGGDLHNEQFF. The chain links TRBV10-3 to TRBJ2-1; D is undetermined. The V end lost 4 bases, the J end lost 5 bases, and 12 bases lay between the germline ends. This CDR3 is 14 amino acids long. The germline V gene has CDR1 ENHRY and CDR2 SYGVKD.

The chain couples TRBV4-3 to TRBJ2-1; tentative D call: TRBD2 (5 bases). This CDR3 contains 17 residues. Trimming stripped 1 base from V and 4 bases from J, with 17 bases between. Germline values: CDR1 LGHNA, CDR2 YSLEER. CDR3 region: CASSQARLGSAYNEQFF. The CDR3, as DNA: TGCGCCAGCAGCCAAGCTCGGTTGGGGAGCGCTTACAATGAGCAGTTCTTC.

V gene TRBV5-6 combines with J gene TRBJ2-3; D remains ambiguous. The V and J ends lost 4 bases and 5 bases respectively, with 11 bases between them. CDR3 size: 13 residues. The germline V gene encodes CDR1 SGHDT and CDR2 YYEEEE. The CDR3 DNA reads TGTGCCAGCAGCCCCCCGACTGGAGATACGCAGTATTTT. It codes for CASSPPTGDTQYF. The full variable domain, its missing parts supplied by reference TRBV5-6 and TRBJ2-3, is DAGVTQSPTHLIKTRGQQVTLRCSPKSGHDTVSWYQQALGQGPQFIFQYYEEEERQRGNFPDRFSGHQFPNYSSELNVNALLLGDSALYLCASSPPTGDTQYFGPGTRLTVL.

The V gene is TRBV7-9, the J gene TRBJ1-3, with D hard to call. Trimming cost V 8 bases and J 0 bases, with 8 bases left between them. This CDR3 comprises 13 residues. Per germline, CDR1 SEHNR and CDR2 FQNEAQ (reference sequence). The CDR3 sequence: CASEASSGNTIYF. The CDR3 bases are TGTGCCAGCGAGGCGTCCTCTGGAAACACCATATATTTT.

The chain couples TRBV28 to TRBJ2-1, with 11 positions matching TRBD2. CDR1 is MDHEN and CDR2 is SYDVKM in the germline V gene. Trimming at V came to 9 bases and at J to 5 bases, leaving 12 bases not matched to a gene. This CDR3 is built from 16 residues. For the CDR3, the DNA is TGTGCCAGTCTCCCCGCCGGGACTAGCGGCCACAATGAGCAGTTCTTC. This encodes CASLPAGTSGHNEQFF.

This clonotype was recorded a few times. The J gene is TRBJ2-3, the V gene TRBV6-6; unclear D gene. Per the germline V gene, CDR1 is MNHNY and CDR2 is SVGAGI (reference sequence). The V gene lost 2 bases and the J gene lost 10 bases, with 10 bases spanning the gap. The CDR3 covers 12 residues. CDR3 sequence reads: CASSYGSAAQYF. Here the CDR3 DNA reads TGTGCCAGCAGTTACGGCTCGGCAGCGCAGTATTTT.

In this sample, this clonotype turned up a few times. The J gene is TRBJ2-7, the V gene TRBV4-1; 9 positions match TRBD1. Losses at the gene ends were 0 bases for V and 5 bases for J; bases not matched to a gene: 5. Germline-derived CDR1 and CDR2 are MGHRA and YSYEKL. The CDR3 sequence is 15 residues long. CDR3 sequence reads: CASSQEDRGFHEQYF. CDR3 in DNA: TGCGCCAGCAGCCAAGAGGACAGGGGCTTCCACGAGCAGTACTTC.

With regard to this clonotype: At one end, the junction sequence differs from germline, possibly due to a read error. The chain recombines TRBV20-1 with TRBJ2-1; 8 bases agree with TRBD1. This CDR3 spans 14 amino acids. Germline CDR1 and CDR2: DFQATT and SNEGSKA (reference sequence). The CDR3 nucleotides are TGCAGTGCTAGAGTTCTGGGACAGGACAATGAGCAGTTCTTT. It yields the protein CSARVLGQDNEQFF.

The rearrangement links TRBV5-1 to TRBJ2-3, with D perhaps being TRBD1 or TRBD2 (5 bases each). Deletions cut 7 bases from V and 5 bases from J, with 8 bases between. There are 11 residues in the CDR3. In germline, CDR1 is SGHRS, CDR2 YFSETQ. The CDR3 reads CASGGGDTQYF. The CDR3 coding sequence is TGCGCCAGCGGGGGTGGAGATACGCAGTATTTT.

The CDR3 nucleotides read TGCGCCAGCAGCCAAGAAGCGGGGGACGGGGGGGAGACCCAGTACTTC. Translated: CASSQEAGDGGETQYF. The chain couples TRBV4-3 to TRBJ2-5, with TRBD2 matching over 8 bases. This CDR3 has 16 residues. Germline loops: CDR1 LGHNA, CDR2 YSLEER. Trimming at V came to 0 bases and at J to 5 bases, leaving 8 bases not matched to a gene.

The rearrangement uses TRBV9 and TRBJ1-1; tentatively, D is TRBD1 (6 bases). Trimming took 3 bases from V and 5 from J, leaving 11 bases between them. The CDR3 sequence is 13 residues long. Germline V gene sequence: CDR1 SGDLS, CDR2 YYNGEE. CDR3 in amino acids: CASSGGGETEAFF. The DNA of the CDR3 is TGTGCCAGCAGCGGAGGGGGGGAAACTGAAGCTTTCTTT.

The chain is built from TRBV6-1 and TRBJ2-1; D perhaps matches TRBD2 (6 bases). This CDR3 contains 14 residues. V lost 7 bases and J 9 bases, leaving 19 bases between the germline ends. In germline, CDR1 is MNHNS, CDR2 SASEGT. The CDR3 sequence: CASKLGRDTGEQFF. CDR3 nucleotide sequence: TGTGCCAGCAAATTGGGGCGGGATACGGGTGAGCAGTTCTTC.